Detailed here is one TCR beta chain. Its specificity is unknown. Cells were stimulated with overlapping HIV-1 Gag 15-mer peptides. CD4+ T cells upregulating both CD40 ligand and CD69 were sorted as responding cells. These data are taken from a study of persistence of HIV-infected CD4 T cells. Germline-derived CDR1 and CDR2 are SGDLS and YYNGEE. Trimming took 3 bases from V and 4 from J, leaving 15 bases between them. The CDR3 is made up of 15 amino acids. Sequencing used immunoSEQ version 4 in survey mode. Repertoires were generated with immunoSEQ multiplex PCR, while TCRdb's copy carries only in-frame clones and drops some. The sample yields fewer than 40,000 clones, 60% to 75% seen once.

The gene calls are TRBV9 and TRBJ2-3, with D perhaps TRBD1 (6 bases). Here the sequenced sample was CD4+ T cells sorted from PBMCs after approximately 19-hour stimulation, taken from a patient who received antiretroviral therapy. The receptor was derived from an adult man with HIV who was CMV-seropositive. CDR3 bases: TGTGCCAGCAGCGCCCAGGGGAGCGCGTCAGATACGCAGTATTTT. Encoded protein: CASSAQGSASDTQYF.